This paragraph covers one T cell receptor beta chain sequence. This sample stems from a study of blood T cell repertoires in COVID-19. Study summary: The origin of the acute and convalescent COVID-19 samples was the United States, Italy and Spain. In each case, the material was cDNA or gDNA derived from T cells, B-cell-depleted T cells, or PBMCs.

Authors' processing steps: Amplifying reference gene primers gave estimates of nucleated cell counts. This table comes from immunoSEQ multiplex PCR, and its TCRdb copy is limited to in-frame clones, with some not included. D and trimming come from the DNA, and the V and J calls and clone size come from that table. The sample records about 190,000 clones, more than 70% being singletons. Losses at the gene ends were 3 bases for V and 0 bases for J; bases not matched to a gene: 6. There are 15 residues in the CDR3. Germline CDR1 reads DFQATT; CDR2 reads SNEGSKA (reference sequence). The sequence was obtained from a man aged 18 to 29 with active or convalescent COVID-19. V usage is TRBV20-1 and J usage is TRBJ2-3, with TRBD2 matching 7 bases. Sequenced sample: peripheral blood. The CDR3 coding sequence is TGCAGTGCTAGTGTGTCGGGAGGAAGCACAGATACGCAGTATTTT. It codes for CSASVSGGSTDTQYF.